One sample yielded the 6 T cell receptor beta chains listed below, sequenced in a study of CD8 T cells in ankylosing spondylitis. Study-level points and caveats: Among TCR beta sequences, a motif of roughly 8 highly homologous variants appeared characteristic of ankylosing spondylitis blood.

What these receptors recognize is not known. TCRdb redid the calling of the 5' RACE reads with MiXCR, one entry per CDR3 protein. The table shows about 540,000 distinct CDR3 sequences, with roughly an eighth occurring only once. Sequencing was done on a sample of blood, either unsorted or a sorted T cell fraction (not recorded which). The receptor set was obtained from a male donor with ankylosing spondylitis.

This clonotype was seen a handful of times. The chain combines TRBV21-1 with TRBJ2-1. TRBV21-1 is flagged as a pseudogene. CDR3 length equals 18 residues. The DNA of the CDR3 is TGTGCCAGCAGCAAAGGGCGTAAGGTCCGCAGCTCCTACAATGAGCAGTTCTTC. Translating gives CASSKGRKVRSSYNEQFF.

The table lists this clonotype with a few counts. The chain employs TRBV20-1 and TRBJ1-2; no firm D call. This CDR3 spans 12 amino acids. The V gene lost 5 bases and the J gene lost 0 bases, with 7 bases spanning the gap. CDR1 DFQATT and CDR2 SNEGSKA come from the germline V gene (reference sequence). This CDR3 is CSAFGPNYGYTF. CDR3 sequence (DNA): TGCAGTGCTTTCGGGCCTAACTATGGCTACACCTTC.

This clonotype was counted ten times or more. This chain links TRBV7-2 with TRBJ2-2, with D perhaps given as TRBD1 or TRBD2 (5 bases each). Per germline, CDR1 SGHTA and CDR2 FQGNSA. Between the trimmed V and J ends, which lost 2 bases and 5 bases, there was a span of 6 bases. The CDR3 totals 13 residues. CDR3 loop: CASSLWGTGELFF. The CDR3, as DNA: TGTGCCAGCAGCTTATGGGGGACCGGGGAGCTGTTTTTT.

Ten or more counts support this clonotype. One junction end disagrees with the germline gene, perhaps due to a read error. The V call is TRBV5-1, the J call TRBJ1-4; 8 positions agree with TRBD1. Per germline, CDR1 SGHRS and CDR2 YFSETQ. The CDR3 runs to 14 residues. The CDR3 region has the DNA TGTGCCAGCAGCCCAGGACAGGGAAATGAAAAACTGTTTTTT. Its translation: CASSPGQGNEKLFF.

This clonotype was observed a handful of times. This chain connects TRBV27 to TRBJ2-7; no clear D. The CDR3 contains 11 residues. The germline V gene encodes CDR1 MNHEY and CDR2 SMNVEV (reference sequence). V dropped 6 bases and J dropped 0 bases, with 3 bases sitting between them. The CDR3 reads CASRSSYEQYV. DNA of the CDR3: TGTGCCAGCAGGAGCTCCTACGAGCAGTACGTC.

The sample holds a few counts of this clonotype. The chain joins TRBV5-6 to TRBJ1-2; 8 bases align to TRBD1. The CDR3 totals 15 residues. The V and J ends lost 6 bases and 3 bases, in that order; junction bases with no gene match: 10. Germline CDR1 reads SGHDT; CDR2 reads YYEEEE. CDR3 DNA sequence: TGTGCCAGCAACCCTGGACAGGGACGGGACTATGGCTACACCTTC. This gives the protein CASNPGQGRDYGYTF.